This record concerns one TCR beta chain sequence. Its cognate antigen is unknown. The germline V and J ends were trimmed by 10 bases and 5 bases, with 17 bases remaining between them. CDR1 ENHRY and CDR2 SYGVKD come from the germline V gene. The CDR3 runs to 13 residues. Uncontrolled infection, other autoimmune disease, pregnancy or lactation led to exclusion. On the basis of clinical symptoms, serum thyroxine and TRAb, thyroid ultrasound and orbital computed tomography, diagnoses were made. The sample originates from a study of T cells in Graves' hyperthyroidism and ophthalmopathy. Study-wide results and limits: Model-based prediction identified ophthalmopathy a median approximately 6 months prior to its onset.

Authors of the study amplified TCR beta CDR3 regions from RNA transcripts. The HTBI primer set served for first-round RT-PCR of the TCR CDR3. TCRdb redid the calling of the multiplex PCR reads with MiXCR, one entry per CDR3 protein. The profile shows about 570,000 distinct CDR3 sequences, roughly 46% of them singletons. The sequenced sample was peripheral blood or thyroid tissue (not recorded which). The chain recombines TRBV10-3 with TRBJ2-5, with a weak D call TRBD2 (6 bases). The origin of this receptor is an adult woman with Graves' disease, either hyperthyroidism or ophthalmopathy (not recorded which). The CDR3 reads CATSPGGVETQYF. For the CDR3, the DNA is TGTGCCACCTCTCCGGGCGGGGTGGAGACCCAGTACTTC.